Below are 14 T cell receptor beta chains sequenced from a single sample in a study of blood T cells in healthy people across ages. A sample-barcoded 5' primer and a J-beta primer mix were used in a second PCR of roughly 6 to 11 cycles. In TCRdb, the 5' RACE reads were re-called with MiXCR into one record per CDR3 protein. The sample consists of approximately 1,700,000 distinct CDR3 sequences, approximately 40% of them appearing once. Sample: blood. The receptors stem from a human donor in good health.

J is TRBJ1-2 and V is TRBV12-3 or TRBV12-4; D is possibly TRBD1 (5 bases). V was pared by 7 bases and J by 4 bases, with 16 bases between. The CDR3 has 14 residues. CDR3 nucleotides: TGTGCCAGCACCACCCAGGGAGTTCGCTATGGCTACACCTTC. Amino acid sequence: CASTTQGVRYGYTF.

V and J are TRBV28 and TRBJ2-7; 9 nucleotides agree with TRBD1. CDR1 and CDR2 from the germline V gene are MDHEN and SYDVKM. The CDR3 covers 13 residues. V dropped 7 bases and J dropped 6; count of bases not matched to a gene: 7. The CDR3 DNA sequence: TGTGCCAGCATCCTCGCGGACAGGGGCGAGCAGTACTTC. It yields the protein CASILADRGEQYF.

The CDR3 sequence: CASSLAPPGGRGEAFF. The CDR3 nucleotides read TGTGCCAGCAGCTTAGCCCCACCTGGGGGGCGGGGTGAAGCTTTCTTT. This sequence joins TRBV7-2 and TRBJ1-1, with D perhaps matching TRBD1 (6 bases). V was clipped by 0 bases and J by 7 bases, with 18 bases between them. Per germline, CDR1 SGHTA and CDR2 FQGNSA. The CDR3 has 16 residues.

The chain couples TRBV7-2 to TRBJ1-2, with D hard to call. V was clipped by 5 bases and J by 0 bases, with 13 bases between them. The CDR3 is made up of 15 amino acids. Germline V gives CDR1 SGHTA, CDR2 FQGNSA. As DNA, the CDR3 is TGTGCCAGCAGCCCAGCCCGGATTTCTAACTATGGCTACACCTTC. It encodes CASSPARISNYGYTF. Supplemented by reference TRBV7-2 and TRBJ1-2, the full variable domain reads GAGVSQSPSNKVTEKGKDVELRCDPISGHTALYWYRQSLGQGLEFLIYFQGNSAPDKSGLPSDRFSAERTGGSVSTLTIQRTQQEDSAVYLCASSPARISNYGYTFGSGTRLTVV.

In regard to this clonotype: At one boundary the junction diverges from the germline segment, which might be a read error. The genes are TRBV24-1 and TRBJ2-1; possible D gene TRBD2, 7 bases. Germline CDR1 is KGHDR and CDR2 is SFDVKD. The CDR3 loop spans 15 amino acids. The CDR3 is CATSEQGGGLDEQFF. DNA for the CDR3: TGCGCCACCAGTGAACAGGGAGGGGGGCTCGATGAGCAGTTCTTC.

The table lists this clonotype with a few counts. The chain recombines TRBV19 with TRBJ2-4; 7 nucleotides align to TRBD1. The end of the DNA aligns better with TRBJ2-7, so the J call may be wrong. The CDR3 has 14 amino acids. Germline CDR1 LNHDA, CDR2 SQIVND (reference sequence). DNA for the CDR3: TGTGCCAGTAGCGAAAGACAGGGTGAAGGCGAGCAGTACTTC. Protein product: CASSERQGEGEQYF.

This chain links TRBV7-6 with TRBJ2-5; D ambiguous. Judging by the DNA end, TRBJ2-7 fits better; the J call may be wrong. Germline V gene data show CDR1 as SGHVS and CDR2 as FNYEAQ. The CDR3 loop spans 16 amino acids. The CDR3 DNA follows: TGTGCCAGCAGCTTAGGAAAGGGTGGCGTATACTACGAGCAGTACTTC. This gives the protein CASSLGKGGVYYEQYF.

Comment on this clonotype: One end of the junction varies from germline; a read error may be responsible. The rearrangement uses TRBV7-2 and TRBJ1-2; D might be TRBD1 (6 bases). The CDR3 spans 15 residues. Germline lookup yields CDR1 SGHTA and CDR2 FQGNSA. DNA of the CDR3: TGTGCCAGCAGCTTAGAAAGCAGGGGTAGCTATAGCTACACCTTC. This gives the protein CASSLESRGSYSYTF. The whole variable domain, remainder taken from reference TRBV7-2 and TRBJ1-2, is GAGVSQSPSNKVTEKGKDVELRCDPISGHTALYWYRQSLGQGLEFLIYFQGNSAPDKSGLPSDRFSAERTGGSVSTLTIQRTQQEDSAVYLCASSLESRGSYSYTFGSGTRLTVV.

This clonotype was seen a few times. The rearrangement links TRBV27 to TRBJ1-1, with D uncertain. Germline V CDR1 and CDR2: MNHEY, SMNVEV (reference sequence). This CDR3 region has 14 residues. V shed 5 bases and J shed 1 base, with 11 bases lying between them. CDR3 nucleotide sequence: TGTGCCAGCAGTGAGAAACATAGGAACACTGAAGCTTTCTTT. Translation gives CASSEKHRNTEAFF.

This clonotype was recorded a few times. The gene calls are TRBV13 and TRBJ1-2; 7 positions agree with TRBD1. V was clipped by 4 bases and J by 6 bases; unmatched bases: 8. Looked up from germline, CDR1 is PRHDT and CDR2 is FYEKMQ (reference sequence). This CDR3 region has 14 residues. CDR3 in DNA: TGTGCCAGCAGCTCCACGACAGGGCGAAATGGCTACACCTTC. Residues: CASSSTTGRNGYTF.

The chain couples TRBV6-6 to TRBJ1-1; 7 bases match TRBD1. From germline, CDR1 is MNHNY and CDR2 SVGAGI (reference sequence). The CDR3 has 14 amino acids. V lost 2 bases to trimming and J lost 7 bases; unmatched junction nucleotides: 7. The CDR3 region is CASSYGGQKVEAFF. Here the CDR3 DNA reads TGTGCCAGCAGTTACGGGGGACAGAAAGTTGAAGCTTTCTTT.

This clonotype was found a few times. V usage is TRBV9 and J usage is TRBJ2-5; D is perhaps TRBD1 or TRBD2 (5 bases each). Trimming removed 2 bases from V and 0 bases from J, with 14 bases in between. The CDR3 is made up of 16 amino acids. CDR1 is SGDLS, CDR2 YYNGEE, per germline. CDR3 coding DNA: TGTGCCAGCAGCGTCTTCGGTGGGGGAAACCAAGAGACCCAGTACTTC. Its protein product is CASSVFGGGNQETQYF.

This clonotype was seen more than once but under ten times. The chain has TRBV5-6 and TRBJ1-2, with D unclear. Trimming cost V 0 bases and J 0 bases, with 12 bases left between them. CDR1 is SGHDT and CDR2 is YYEEEE in the germline V gene. This CDR3 comprises 16 residues. As DNA, the CDR3 is TGTGCCAGCAGCTTGGCGTCGGGGATTACTAACTATGGCTACACCTTC. Residues: CASSLASGITNYGYTF.

The genes are TRBV10-3 and TRBJ1-5; D ambiguous. V was clipped by 1 base and J by 4 bases, with 17 bases between them. Germline lookup yields CDR1 ENHRY and CDR2 SYGVKD. The CDR3 is made up of 17 amino acids. The CDR3 loop is CAISELWVPPRNQPQHF. As DNA, the CDR3 is TGTGCCATCAGTGAGTTGTGGGTCCCCCCTCGGAATCAGCCCCAGCATTTT.